These 13 T cell receptor beta chains share one sample of origin, sequenced in a study of blood T cell repertoires in COVID-19. Some clones are missing from TCRdb's copy, which holds only in-frame ones; the method was immunoSEQ multiplex PCR. The table includes roughly 200,000 clones, roughly 89% detected once. Material for sequencing was PBMCs or T cells enriched from blood (not recorded which). The receptors were sampled from a woman in her thirties or forties with acute COVID-19.

The V gene is TRBV10-1, the J gene TRBJ2-1; the match to TRBD2 covers 11 bases. The germline CDR1 and CDR2 sequences are WNHNN and SYGVQD (reference sequence). The CDR3 loop spans 15 amino acids. The V and J ends lost 0 bases and 6 bases, in that order; junction bases with no gene match: 1. CDR3 bases: TGCGCCAGCAGTGAGTCTAGCGGGGGGGCCAATGAGCAGTTCTTC. This sequence encodes CASSESSGGANEQFF.

The gene calls are TRBV9 and TRBJ1-3, with 8 bases identical to TRBD1. Trimming removed 3 bases from V and 0 bases from J; junction bases left unmatched: 5. The CDR3 extends over 16 amino acids. From germline, CDR1 is SGDLS and CDR2 YYNGEE. CDR3 region: CASSDPGQGSGNTIYF. In nucleotides, the CDR3 is TGTGCCAGCAGCGACCCCGGACAGGGCTCTGGAAACACCATATATTTT. Supplemented by reference TRBV9 and TRBJ1-3, the full variable domain reads DSGVTQTPKHLITATGQRVTLRCSPRSGDLSVYWYQQSLDQGLQFLIQYYNGEERAKGNILERFSAQQFPDLHSELNLSSLELGDSALYFCASSDPGQGSGNTIYFGEGSWLTVV.

This clone was counted once. The CDR3 protein is CASSSNPAGQLQETQYF. CDR3 DNA: TGCGCCAGCAGCTCCAACCCGGCGGGACAGCTTCAAGAGACCCAGTACTTC. The chain uses TRBV5-1 and TRBJ2-5; TRBD1 is a possible D gene (7 bases). Germline CDR1 and CDR2: SGHRS and YFSETQ. The CDR3 length is 17 residues. Trimming took 3 bases from V and 2 from J, leaving 20 bases between them.

This clone was detected only once. The V and J genes are TRBV6-2 or TRBV6-3 and TRBJ2-7; 7 bases are a match to TRBD1. Germline assignment: CDR1 MNHEY and CDR2 SVGEGT. The length of the CDR3 is 17 residues. With 0 bases clipped from V and 2 bases from J, the junction kept 10 bases outside the gene matches. The CDR3 nucleotides read TGTGCCAGCAGTTACTCAAGAACTGGGCAGGGGGCCTACGAGCAGTACTTC. It yields the protein CASSYSRTGQGAYEQYF.

This chain joins TRBV29-1 and TRBJ2-1; D may be TRBD1 (6 bases). CDR1 SQVTM and CDR2 ANQGSEA come from the germline V gene. This CDR3 is 13 amino acids long. V was pared by 3 bases and J by 7 bases, with 13 bases between. CDR3 in amino acids: CSVDRGLSNEQFF. The CDR3 DNA reads TGCAGCGTTGACAGGGGATTAAGTAATGAGCAGTTCTTC.

The chain joins TRBV3-1 (or the pseudogene TRBV3-2) to TRBJ2-1; TRBD2 is a possible D gene (5 bases). Germline lookup yields CDR1 LGHDT and CDR2 YNNKEL (reference sequence). The V end lost 4 bases, the J end lost 1 base, and 14 bases lay between the germline ends. This CDR3 has 16 amino acids. CDR3 sequence (DNA): TGTGCCAGCAGCCTAGTGCCGGGGTCTTCCTACAATGAGCAGTTCTTC. It codes for CASSLVPGSSYNEQFF.

The gene calls are TRBV7-9 and TRBJ2-5, with TRBD1 matching over 9 bases. The germline gives CDR1 SEHNR, CDR2 FQNEAQ (reference sequence). V was pared by 4 bases and J by 5 bases, with 8 bases of the junction left unmatched. This CDR3 has 15 amino acids. The CDR3 loop is CASSYRTGVGETQYF. In nucleotides, the CDR3 is TGTGCCAGCAGCTACAGGACAGGGGTCGGGGAGACCCAGTACTTC.

The chain links TRBV30 to TRBJ2-3, with D hard to call. The length of the CDR3 is 12 residues. Looked up from germline, CDR1 is GTSNPN and CDR2 is SVGIG (reference sequence). The germline V and J ends were trimmed by 4 bases and 4 bases, with 9 bases remaining between them. Here the CDR3 DNA reads TGTGCCTGGACCTTAGACTCAGATACGCAGTATTTT. Residues: CAWTLDSDTQYF.

This clone was observed a single time. The V call is TRBV4-1, the J call TRBJ2-7; 14 nucleotides match TRBD2. Germline CDR1 is MGHRA and CDR2 is YSYEKL. This CDR3 is built from 19 residues. Trimming removed 4 bases from V and 3 bases from J; junction bases left unmatched: 14. The CDR3 region is CASSLRLAGGPATGYEQYF. The DNA of the CDR3 is TGCGCCAGCAGCCTCAGACTAGCGGGAGGGCCTGCGACGGGCTACGAGCAGTACTTC.

About this clone: A much larger clone differs by one base, so this may be a read error. Other DNA sequences in this sample translate to the same CDR3. The gene calls are TRBV5-1 and TRBJ1-2, with 7 bases aligning to TRBD1. Germline trimming cut 4 bases from V and 2 bases from J; bases unmatched to any gene: 2. The CDR3 has 13 amino acids. Germline CDR1 SGHRS, CDR2 YFSETQ. DNA for the CDR3: TGCGCCAGCAGCCGGGACAGCAACTATGGCTACACCTTC. This encodes CASSRDSNYGYTF.

The chain is built from TRBV6-5 and TRBJ2-5; maybe TRBD1 (6 bases). Germline-derived CDR1 and CDR2 are MNHEY and SVGAGI. Trimming left V 5 bases short and J 5 bases short, with 18 bases between. The CDR3 is made up of 15 amino acids. CDR3 bases: TGTGCCAGCAGTCAAAATAACAGGGACGAGGAGACCCAGTACTTC. This translates into CASSQNNRDEETQYF.

The chain couples TRBV6-2 or TRBV6-3 to TRBJ2-5, with D tentatively TRBD2 (6 bases). From germline, CDR1 is MNHEY and CDR2 SVGEGT. Trimming shortened V by 4 bases and J by 0 bases, and 15 bases separated the two germline ends. The CDR3 is 16 amino acids. The CDR3 DNA is TGTGCCAGCAGTTCCCTAGCCAGGGAGGACCAAGAGACCCAGTACTTC. This sequence encodes CASSSLAREDQETQYF.

This rearrangement joins TRBV7-2 to TRBJ1-5; TRBD1 agrees at 8 bases. V was clipped by 5 bases and J by 2 bases; unmatched bases: 5. Germline CDR1 and CDR2: SGHTA and FQGNSA. The CDR3 has 15 amino acids. CDR3: CASSPATGGNQPQHF. The CDR3 DNA is TGTGCCAGCAGCCCCGCGACAGGGGGCAATCAGCCCCAGCATTTT.